The 8 T cell receptor beta chains listed next were all sequenced from one sample in a study of CD8+CD57+ T cells in acquired aplastic anemia (dated by TCRdb to the late 2010s). TCRdb lists the instrument as Illumina HiSeq 2000. TCR beta VDJ combination and CDR3 sequence profiling used genomic DNA as the template. TCRdb reprocessed the public reads (quality trimming at Q25 with fastp, clone calling with MiXCR) and kept in-frame beta chains. Merged by CDR3 protein, the rows form single entries marked with the most common genes and DNA. This sample lists roughly 500,000 distinct CDR3 sequences; 25% to 40% were detected once. Roughly 0.8% of the sample is held by the ten biggest clonotypes. Patients chosen for sequencing had shown expansion of CD8+CD57+ cells by flow cytometry. Sequencing was carried out using sorted CD4+, CD8+, or CD8+CD57+ T cells (not recorded which) from PBMCs. All receptors come from a human donor with aplastic anemia.

This clonotype was detected many times. This chain connects TRBV2 to TRBJ2-5; no firm D call. The CDR3 extends over 12 amino acids. The germline V gene has CDR1 SNHLY and CDR2 FYNNEI. The V end was cut by 4 bases, the J end by 5 bases, with 8 bases between. The CDR3 DNA follows: TGTGCCAGCAGTGTGGGGATGGAGACCCAGTACTTC. Residues: CASSVGMETQYF.

The chain couples TRBV5-1 to TRBJ2-2, with D possibly matching TRBD2 (5 bases). The length of the CDR3 is 15 residues. The germline V gene encodes CDR1 SGHRS and CDR2 YFSETQ. V shed 2 bases and J shed 6 bases, with 14 bases lying between them. CDR3 region: CASSFSFGDAGELFF. The CDR3, as DNA: TGCGCCAGCAGCTTTTCTTTCGGGGATGCCGGGGAGCTGTTTTTT.

This clonotype was counted once. A clone one base away is much larger, so this may be a read error. The V gene is TRBV9, the J gene TRBJ1-2, with TRBD1 identical over 8 bases. Germline CDR1 reads SGDLS; CDR2 reads YYNGEE. The CDR3 runs to 15 residues. CDR3 sequence: CASSAAGGANCGYTF. The DNA of the CDR3 is TGTGCCAGCAGCGCCGCAGGGGGCGCTAACTGTGGCTACACCTTC.

For this clonotype: This could be a read error, since a much larger clone is one nucleotide away. The chain employs TRBV20-1 and TRBJ1-1, with D possibly being TRBD1 (6 bases). The length of the CDR3 is 13 residues. Per germline, CDR1 DFQATT and CDR2 SNEGSKA (reference sequence). Trimming pared 2 bases from V and 6 bases from J, leaving 13 bases between. CDR3 sequence: CSARPGRGPEAFF. As DNA, the CDR3 is TGCAGTGCTAGACCAGGCAGGGGTCCTGAAGCTTTCTTT.

The chain links TRBV9 to TRBJ1-1, with D unresolved. Deletions cut 3 bases from V and 5 bases from J, with 14 bases between. Germline V lookup: CDR1 SGDLS, CDR2 YYNGEE. The CDR3 is 14 amino acids. The CDR3 coding sequence is TGTGCCAGCAGCGAGACCGTCAAAATGACTGAAGCTTTCTTT. Its protein product is CASSETVKMTEAFF.

The V gene is TRBV5-6, the J gene TRBJ1-1; TRBD1 matches 11 bases. In germline, CDR1 is SGHDT, CDR2 YYEEEE. CDR3 size: 16 residues. The ends lost 2 bases at V and 0 bases at J; junction bases unmatched: 3. The CDR3 sequence is CASSFGQGALNTEAFF. For the CDR3, the DNA is TGTGCCAGCAGCTTCGGACAGGGGGCTTTGAACACTGAAGCTTTCTTT.

The chain links TRBV5-1 to TRBJ1-3, with D hard to call. V lost 0 bases, J lost 1 base, and 8 bases lay in between. The V gene's germline CDR1 is SGHRS and CDR2 YFSETQ. The length of the CDR3 is 15 residues. This chain's CDR3 is CASSLGAESGNTIYF. DNA of the CDR3: TGCGCCAGCAGCTTGGGTGCAGAATCTGGAAACACCATATATTTT.

V and J are TRBV7-2 and TRBJ2-2, with 8 bases lining up with TRBD1. Per germline, CDR1 SGHTA and CDR2 FQGNSA. The CDR3 is 11 residues long. V dropped 8 bases and J dropped 9; count of bases not matched to a gene: 2. CDR3 DNA: TGTGCCAGCCGACAGGGGAGGGAGCTGTTTTTT. It codes for CASRQGRELFF. The full variable domain, with the rest looked up from reference TRBV7-2 and TRBJ2-2, is GAGVSQSPSNKVTEKGKDVELRCDPISGHTALYWYRQSLGQGLEFLIYFQGNSAPDKSGLPSDRFSAERTGGSVSTLTIQRTQQEDSAVYLCASRQGRELFFGEGSRLTVL.